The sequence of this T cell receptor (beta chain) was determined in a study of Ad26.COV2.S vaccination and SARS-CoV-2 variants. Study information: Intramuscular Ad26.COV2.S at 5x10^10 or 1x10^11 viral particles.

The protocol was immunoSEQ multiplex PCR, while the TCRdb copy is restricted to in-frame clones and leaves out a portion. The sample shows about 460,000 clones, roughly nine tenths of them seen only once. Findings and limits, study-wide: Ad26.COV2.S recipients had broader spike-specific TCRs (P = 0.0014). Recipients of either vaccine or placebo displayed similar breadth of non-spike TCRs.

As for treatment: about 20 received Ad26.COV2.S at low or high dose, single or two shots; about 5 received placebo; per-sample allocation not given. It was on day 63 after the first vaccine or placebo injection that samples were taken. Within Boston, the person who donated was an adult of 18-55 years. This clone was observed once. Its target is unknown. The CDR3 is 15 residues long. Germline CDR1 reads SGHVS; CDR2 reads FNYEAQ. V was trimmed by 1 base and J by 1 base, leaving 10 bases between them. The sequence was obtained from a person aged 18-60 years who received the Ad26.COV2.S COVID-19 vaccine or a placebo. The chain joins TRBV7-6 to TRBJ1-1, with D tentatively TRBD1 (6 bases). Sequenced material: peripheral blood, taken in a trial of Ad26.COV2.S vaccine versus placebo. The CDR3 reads CASSLGRGANTEAFF. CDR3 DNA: TGTGCCAGCAGCTTAGGGCGGGGGGCGAACACTGAAGCTTTCTTT.